Below are 24 T cell receptor beta chains sequenced from a single sample in a study of healthy donors' naive CD4 and CD8 T cells (dated by TCRdb to between 2014 and 2017). The sequencer listed for this sample is 454 GS FLX Titanium. TCR libraries were built from approximately 500 ng of total RNA with a previously published linear amplification protocol. Starting from the raw public reads, TCRdb applied fastp trimming at Q25, assembled clones with MiXCR and retained in-frame beta chains. Every CDR3 protein is listed once, alongside the most common genes and DNA of its rows. This sample is represented by roughly 200,000 distinct CDR3 sequences; over 60% of them were singletons. The ten most abundant clones make up approximately 2.5% of the sample. The material sequenced was naive CD4+ and CD8+ T cells sorted from blood, pooled from several donors. The cell subset or site label here, explained by the study, means: FACS-sorted naive CD4+ (CD45RO-CD45RA+) and naive CD8+ (CD45RA+CD27bright) T cells. The receptor source for this set is a pool of human donors in good health; the sample pools cells from several healthy donors.

This chain joins TRBV21-1 and TRBJ2-1; the listed D gene, TRBD2, was not tested against the DNA. TRBV21-1 is a recognized pseudogene. CDR3 size: 19 residues. Here the CDR3 DNA reads TGTGCCAGCAGCAAGGAAGCTAGCGGGAGGGTCCGGGAAGCCAATGAGCAGTTCTTC. Its translation is CASSKEASGRVREANEQFF.

CDR3 protein: CASSTGQDATNEKLFF. CDR3 nucleotides: TGCGCCAGCAGCACTGGACAGGATGCAACTAATGAAAAACTGTTTTTT. The chain has TRBV4-3 and TRBJ1-4, with 7 bases aligning to TRBD1. J lost 0 bases, V lost 5 bases, and 6 bases had no gene match. The CDR3 sequence is 16 residues long. Germline CDR1 reads LGHNA; CDR2 reads YSLEER.

The chain recombines TRBV19 with TRBJ2-1; TRBD1 agrees at 7 bases. CDR1 and CDR2 (germline): LNHDA, SQIVND (reference sequence). The CDR3 runs 14 residues. The trim removed 8 bases at V and 0 bases at J, leaving 4 bases unmatched. The CDR3 DNA follows: TGTGCCAGTCGGGGACAGTCCTCCTACAATGAGCAGTTCTTC. This gives the protein CASRGQSSYNEQFF.

The chain links TRBV19 to TRBJ2-7; D uncertain. Per the germline V gene, CDR1 is LNHDA and CDR2 is SQIVND (reference sequence). CDR3 length: 13 residues. Trimming removed 2 bases from V and 5 bases from J, with 10 bases in between. CDR3 amino acids: CASSIRNSNEQYF. As DNA, the CDR3 is TGTGCCAGTAGTATACGAAACAGTAACGAGCAGTACTTC.

This clonotype has only a few counts. In DNA, the CDR3 is TGCAGTGCCCAGGGAGGGGGCTCCTACAATGAGCAGTTCTTC. Its translation: CSAQGGGSYNEQFF. The J gene is TRBJ2-1, the V gene TRBV20-1, with a weak D call TRBD2 (7 bases). The germline V gene encodes CDR1 DFQATT and CDR2 SNEGSKA (reference sequence). CDR3 length: 14 amino acids. Trimming removed 6 bases at V and 0 bases at J, with 12 bases between.

V gene TRBV6-5 combines with J gene TRBJ1-1, with 11 bases lining up with TRBD1. CDR3 length equals 16 residues. Trimming cost V 5 bases and J 3 bases; bases outside gene matches: 8. From germline, CDR1 is MNHEY and CDR2 SVGAGI. CDR3 in DNA: TGTGCCAGCAGTGGATCTGGACAGGGGGCTTACACTGAAGCTTTCTTT. It is translated as CASSGSGQGAYTEAFF.

The V gene is TRBV12-3 or TRBV12-4, the J gene TRBJ2-5; tentative D call: TRBD2 (6 bases). Trimming took 2 bases from V and 4 from J, leaving 14 bases between them. The CDR3 sequence is 15 residues long. CDR3 region: CASSLNAGRGETQYF. CDR3 sequence (DNA): TGTGCCAGCAGTTTAAACGCAGGGCGGGGAGAGACCCAGTACTTC.

The chain links TRBV18 to TRBJ1-4; no reliable D call. The CDR3 is 13 residues long. Per germline, CDR1 KGHSH and CDR2 LQKENI. Trimming took off 8 bases at V and 4 bases at J, with 11 bases between the two ends. The CDR3 here is CASRGRVNEKLFF. In DNA form, the CDR3 reads TGTGCCAGCCGAGGACGGGTTAATGAAAAACTGTTTTTT.

V usage is TRBV30 and J usage is TRBJ2-5; TRBD2 matches 7 bases. CDR1 and CDR2 (germline): GTSNPN, SVGIG (reference sequence). The junction had 9 bases not matched to a gene; V was cut back by 7 bases and J by 1 base. There are 14 residues in the CDR3. In DNA form, the CDR3 reads TGTGCCTCCTCACGGGAGGCGGGCCAAGAGACCCAGTACTTC. Translating it yields CASSREAGQETQYF.

Only a few counts were recorded for this clonotype. The chain has TRBV6-2 or TRBV6-3 and TRBJ2-1; tentatively, D is TRBD1 or TRBD2 (5 bases each). The CDR3 runs to 13 residues. Trimming removed 9 bases at V and 4 bases at J, with 13 bases between. Germline V gives CDR1 MNHEY, CDR2 SVGEGT. The CDR3 region is CASSRGVYNEQFF. DNA for the CDR3: TGTGCCAGTAGTAGAGGGGTTTACAATGAGCAGTTCTTC.

The chain uses TRBV29-1 and TRBJ2-6, with TRBD1 matching over 12 bases. Per germline, CDR1 SQVTM and CDR2 ANQGSEA. The CDR3 sequence is 17 residues long. V dropped 5 bases and J dropped 2; count of bases not matched to a gene: 7. The CDR3: CSVWGQGALPGANVLTF. The DNA of the CDR3 is TGCAGCGTTTGGGGACAGGGGGCGCTCCCTGGGGCCAACGTCCTGACTTTC.

The chain couples TRBV5-5 to TRBJ2-3; TRBD2 agrees at 7 bases. The CDR3 spans 12 residues. Germline V gene data show CDR1 as SGHKS and CDR2 as YYEKEE (reference sequence). V gave up 6 bases and J gave up 8 bases; unmatched junction bases: 6. The DNA of the CDR3 is TGTGCCAGCACAGGAGCGGGAACTACGCAGTATTTT. It translates to CASTGAGTTQYF.

V usage is TRBV6-1 and J usage is TRBJ2-3; weak D call: TRBD2 (6 bases). V lost 1 base, J lost 3 bases, and 11 bases lay in between. CDR1 and CDR2 (germline): MNHNS, SASEGT. CDR3 length: 15 residues. Here the CDR3 DNA reads TGTGCCAGCAGTGAAGAGGGGACTGGTACAGATACGCAGTATTTT. It encodes CASSEEGTGTDTQYF.

The V gene is TRBV12-3 or TRBV12-4, the J gene TRBJ2-5; 14 bases are a match to TRBD2. The junction had 5 bases not matched to a gene; V was cut back by 0 bases and J by 5 bases. The CDR3 loop spans 17 amino acids. CDR3 residues: CASSLAPGLAGGETQYF. The CDR3 region has the DNA TGTGCCAGCAGTTTAGCTCCCGGACTAGCGGGAGGTGAGACCCAGTACTTC.

This clonotype was found a few times. J is TRBJ2-2 and V is TRBV6-6, with D perhaps matching TRBD2 (6 bases). Per germline, CDR1 MNHNY and CDR2 SVGAGI (reference sequence). The CDR3 totals 13 residues. Trimming removed 7 bases at V and 4 bases at J, with 10 bases between. CDR3 loop: CASTSVLTGELFF. In DNA form, the CDR3 reads TGTGCCAGCACTAGCGTTCTCACCGGGGAGCTGTTTTTT.

The chain recombines TRBV12-3 or TRBV12-4 with TRBJ1-6; D is ambiguous. The CDR3 is made up of 15 amino acids. V was pared by 4 bases and J by 9 bases, with 16 bases between. The CDR3 sequence: CASSSGQLIGSPLHF. DNA for the CDR3: TGTGCCAGCAGTTCGGGCCAATTAATAGGTTCACCCCTCCACTTT.

To note about this clonotype: One end of the junction does not line up with germline, which may come from a read error. CDR3: CSVPIGSSREIQYF. CDR3 DNA sequence: TGCAGCGTCCCTATCGGGTCATCAAGGGAGATCCAGTACTTC. This chain uses TRBV29-1 with TRBJ2-5; D possibly corresponds to TRBD2 (5 bases). This CDR3 has 14 residues. The germline V gene encodes CDR1 SQVTM and CDR2 ANQGSEA.

J is TRBJ2-1 and V is TRBV29-1; 8 bases line up with TRBD2. CDR1 and CDR2 from the germline V gene are SQVTM and ANQGSEA. V shed 7 bases, J shed 8 bases, and the junction held 7 bases outside the gene matches. The CDR3 contains 12 residues. The CDR3, as DNA: TGCAGCGCGGGCCGGGAGGGTTATGAGCAGTTCTTC. Residues: CSAGREGYEQFF.

This clonotype came up once. This sequence joins TRBV6-1 and TRBJ1-1; weak D call: TRBD1 (5 bases). CDR1 and CDR2 (germline): MNHNS, SASEGT. Trimming shortened V by 3 bases and J by 4 bases, and 18 bases separated the two germline ends. The CDR3 loop spans 16 amino acids. In DNA, the CDR3 is TGTGCCAGCAGTGAGAGCCCTCCAGCTGGGGGCACTGAAGCTTTCTTT. Encoded protein: CASSESPPAGGTEAFF.

The chain combines TRBV12-3 or TRBV12-4 with TRBJ2-3; the D gene could be TRBD1 or TRBD2 (5 bases each). The CDR3 is made up of 15 amino acids. With 7 bases removed from V and 1 base from J, the gap between germline ends came to 15 bases. The DNA of the CDR3 is TGTGCCAGCATGGATGAGGGGCCCGGCACAGATACGCAGTATTTT. Protein product: CASMDEGPGTDTQYF.

The rearrangement uses TRBV29-1 and TRBJ2-7, with 11 bases identical to TRBD1. Germline V gene data show CDR1 as SQVTM and CDR2 as ANQGSEA. The trim removed 4 bases at V and 2 bases at J, leaving 13 bases unmatched. This CDR3 comprises 17 residues. The CDR3 is CSVVTDWGTGGTYEQYF. The CDR3 DNA reads as TGCAGCGTTGTTACGGACTGGGGGACAGGGGGGACCTACGAGCAGTACTTC.

This clonotype is a singleton in its sample. This chain uses TRBV18 with TRBJ2-1; 11 bases map to TRBD2. The J segment lost 6 bases and the V segment lost 3 bases, leaving 7 bases of the junction unmatched. The CDR3 covers 16 residues. Per the germline V gene, CDR1 is KGHSH and CDR2 is LQKENI. CDR3 DNA sequence: TGTGCCAGCTCACCCCCGGGACTAGCGGAAGGCAATGAGCAGTTCTTC. Protein: CASSPPGLAEGNEQFF.

The rearrangement joins TRBV29-1 to TRBJ2-5; D is unresolved. The V end lost 0 bases, the J end lost 5 bases, and 10 bases lay between the germline ends. The CDR3 runs to 13 residues. CDR1 is SQVTM and CDR2 is ANQGSEA in the germline V gene. CDR3 bases: TGCAGCGTTGAAGATTCTGGAGAGGAGACCCAGTACTTC. Protein sequence: CSVEDSGEETQYF.

V is TRBV27 and J is TRBJ2-5, with 12 positions matching TRBD2. The CDR3 has 17 residues. V lost 8 bases to trimming and J lost 5 bases; unmatched junction nucleotides: 15. Germline CDR1 is MNHEY and CDR2 is SMNVEV (reference sequence). CDR3 amino acids: CASRQTLAGGPWETQYF. The CDR3 DNA follows: TGTGCCAGCCGACAGACTCTAGCGGGAGGGCCGTGGGAGACCCAGTACTTC.